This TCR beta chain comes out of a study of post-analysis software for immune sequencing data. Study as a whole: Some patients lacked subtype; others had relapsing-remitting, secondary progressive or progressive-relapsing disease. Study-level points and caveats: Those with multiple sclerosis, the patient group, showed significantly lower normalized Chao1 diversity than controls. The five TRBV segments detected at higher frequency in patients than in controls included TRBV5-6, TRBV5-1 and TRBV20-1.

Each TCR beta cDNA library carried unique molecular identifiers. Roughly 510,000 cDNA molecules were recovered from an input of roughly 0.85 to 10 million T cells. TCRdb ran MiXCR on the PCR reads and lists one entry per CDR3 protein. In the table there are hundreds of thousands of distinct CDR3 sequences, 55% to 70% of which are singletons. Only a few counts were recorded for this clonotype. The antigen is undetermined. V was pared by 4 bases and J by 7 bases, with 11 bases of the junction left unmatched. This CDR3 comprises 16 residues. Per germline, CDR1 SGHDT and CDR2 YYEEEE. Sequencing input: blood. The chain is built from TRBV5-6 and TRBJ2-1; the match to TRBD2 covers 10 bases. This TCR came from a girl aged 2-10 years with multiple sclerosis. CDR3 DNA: TGTGCCAGCAGCGATCATCTAGCGGGGGAGGGGAATGAGCAGTTCTTC. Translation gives CASSDHLAGEGNEQFF.